These T cell receptor beta chains were read from a single sample in a study of cytomegalovirus exposure and HLA in healthy donors. Profiled with immunoSEQ multiplex PCR; TCRdb holds only in-frame clones, not every one. Of over 150,000 clones listed, around 80% are singletons. Sequenced material: PBMCs. These receptors were collected from a middle-aged man in good health and CMV-seronegative. The CDR3 runs from the conserved cysteine through the conserved F or W. The order of the fields is D gene, V gene, CDR3 length, clone size, J gene, CDR3 DNA, CDR3 protein. The D gene is left open where the match is weak. Not all rows give a size; the values are once, few, many and, for expanded clones, a class.

NA	TRBV9	14	NA	TRBJ2-1	TGTGCCAGCAGCGCACAGGGTAGGGGCAATGAGCAGTTCTTC	CASSAQGRGNEQFF
NA	TRBV20-1	10	NA	TRBJ1-2	TGCAGTGCTAGAGTTAATGGCTACACCTTC	CSARVNGYTF
NA	TRBV2	14	NA	TRBJ2-7	TGTGCCAGCAACCTAGCGCAGAGCTCCTACGAGCAGTACTTC	CASNLAQSSYEQYF
TRBD1	TRBV28	15	few	TRBJ1-2	TGTGCCAGCAGTCCGACCTGGGACAGTAACTATGGCTACACCTTC	CASSPTWDSNYGYTF
TRBD1	TRBV19	13	few	TRBJ2-5	TGTGCCAGCGGACAGGGGGCGCTGGAGACCCAGTACTTC	CASGQGALETQYF
NA	TRBV2	16	NA	TRBJ2-2	TGTGCCAGCGGGCGGCGGGGAGGGACAAACACCGGGGAGCTGTTTTTT	CASGRRGGTNTGELFF
NA	TRBV11-2	14	NA	TRBJ2-7	TGTGCCAGCAGCACAGGGTTAGGTTCCTACGAGCAGTACTTC	CASSTGLGSYEQYF
TRBD2	TRBV7-9	18	NA	TRBJ2-6	TGTGCCAGCAGCTCTGGACTAGCGGGTTCCTCTGGGGCCAACGGCCTGACTTTC	CASSSGLAGSSGANGLTF
TRBD1	TRBV6-5	12	NA	TRBJ1-1	TGTGCCAGCAGCTCCGGGACAGGGAGGCCTTTCTTT	CASSSGTGRPFF
NA	TRBV6-5	15	NA	TRBJ1-1	TGTGCCAGCAGTTACTACCGGTCAGGGAACACTGAAGCTTTCTTT	CASSYYRSGNTEAFF
NA	TRBV21-1	16	NA	TRBJ2-7	TGTGCCAGCAGCAGACGGGACAGAGAGGAGTCCTACGAGCAGTACTTC	CASSRRDREESYEQYF
TRBD2	TRBV28	18	NA	TRBJ2-7	TGTGCCAGCAGTTTACTAACACTACTAGCGGACGCCTCCTACGAGCAGTACTTC	CASSLLTLLADASYEQYF
NA	TRBV6-6	13	NA	TRBJ1-1	TGTGCCAGCAGTTATAAGCGGGACACTGAAGCTTTCTTT	CASSYKRDTEAFF
TRBD1	TRBV28	14	once	TRBJ1-4	TGTGCCAGCAGTCAAGGAGGGACAGGGGAAAAACTGTTTTTT	CASSQGGTGEKLFF
TRBD1	TRBV6-5	15	NA	TRBJ1-1	TGTGCCAGCAGTTCTGCGAGGACAGGGGTCACTGAAGCTTTCTTT	CASSSARTGVTEAFF
TRBD2	TRBV11-2	17	NA	TRBJ2-2	TGTGCCAGCAGACGCTGGGGGGGGGATCCGGGCACCGGGGAGCTGTTTTTT	CASRRWGGDPGTGELFF
TRBD2	TRBV13	18	few	TRBJ2-6	TGTGCCAGCAGCTTATCGGCGGGAGTGGGTTCTGGGGCCAACGGCCTGACTTTC	CASSLSAGVGSGANGLTF
TRBD1	TRBV5-4	15	NA	TRBJ1-3	TGTGCCAGCACGTTACAGGGGGTCTCTGGAAACACCATATATTTT	CASTLQGVSGNTIYF
TRBD1	TRBV28	13	NA	TRBJ1-2	TGTGCCAGCAGTGAGGACAGGGTCTATGGCTACACCTTC	CASSEDRVYGYTF
NA	TRBV2	13	few	TRBJ1-5	TGTGCCAGCAGTACGCAGGGTGAGCAGCCCCAGCATTTT	CASSTQGEQPQHF
NA	TRBV5-3	14	once	TRBJ2-7	TGTGCCAGAAGCTTGGGACAAAGCTCCTACAAGCAGTACTTC	CARSLGQSSYKQYF
NA	TRBV5-6	15	NA	TRBJ1-4	TGTGCCAGCAGCTCGGGGGGGACAAACTTGCAAAAACTGTTTTTT	CASSSGGTNLQKLFF
TRBD1	TRBV19	14	NA	TRBJ2-5	TGTGCCAGTAGCTCGGACAGGTACCAAGAGACCCAGTACTTC	CASSSDRYQETQYF
TRBD1	TRBV2	13	once	TRBJ2-5	TGTGCCAGCAGTGTCGGACAGGGCGACACCCAGTACTTC	CASSVGQGDTQYF
TRBD2	TRBV28	15	NA	TRBJ2-1	TGTGCCAGCAGTTTACGGAGCGGGAGGGCGAGTGAGCAGTTCTTC	CASSLRSGRASEQFF
TRBD1	TRBV30	13	NA	TRBJ2-7	TGTGCCTGGGGACAGGGGTCCACCTACGAGCAGTACTTC	CAWGQGSTYEQYF
NA	TRBV5-1	15	few	TRBJ1-5	TGCGCCAGCAGCTTGGGTGCGGGGAGCAATCAGCCCCAGCATTTT	CASSLGAGSNQPQHF
NA	TRBV5-1	14	NA	TRBJ2-7	TGCGCCAGCAGCTTAAAGGCGGTCTCCTACGAGCAGTACTTC	CASSLKAVSYEQYF
TRBD2	TRBV4-3	17	few	TRBJ2-7	TGCGCCAGCAGCCAAGATTATCCTGCGGGAGTCAGCTACGAGCAGTACTTC	CASSQDYPAGVSYEQYF
NA	TRBV6-6	16	NA	TRBJ1-2	TGTGCCAGCAGAGATTCCGACAGGAGGACATACTATGGCTACACCTTC	CASRDSDRRTYYGYTF
NA	TRBV14	17	NA	TRBJ2-7	TGTGCCAGCAGCCTCGGGGGATCGCCAGGAAGGACCTACGAGCAGTACTTC	CASSLGGSPGRTYEQYF
NA	TRBV29-1	13	NA	TRBJ2-1	TGCAGCGTTGAACATACAGACTACAATGAGCAGTTCTTC	CSVEHTDYNEQFF
TRBD2	TRBV28	17	NA	TRBJ2-7	TGTGCCAGCAGTACACCGAACGGACTAGCGGGAGACTACGAGCAGTACTTC	CASSTPNGLAGDYEQYF
TRBD2	TRBV11-2	14	NA	TRBJ2-1	TGTGCCAGCAGCTTCGGACTAGCGAACAATGAGCAGTTCTTC	CASSFGLANNEQFF
NA	TRBV7-9	14	once	TRBJ2-2	TGTGCCAGCAGCTTAGGAGGGTTCACCGGGGAGCTGTTTTTT	CASSLGGFTGELFF
TRBD1	TRBV7-9	15	NA	TRBJ2-7	TGTGCCAGCAGCCCCCGGGACAGCAGCTCCTACGAGCAGTACTTC	CASSPRDSSSYEQYF
NA	TRBV7-9	14	NA	TRBJ2-7	TGTGCCAGCAGCCCTTCAGGGATCTCCTACGAGCAGTACTTC	CASSPSGISYEQYF
TRBD2	TRBV19	15	NA	TRBJ2-1	TGTGCCAGTAGGATTAGCGGGAGGGCCTCGGGTCGGCAGTTCTTC	CASRISGRASGRQFF
NA	TRBV7-9	16	NA	TRBJ2-2	TGTGCCAGCAGCTCAACCGGGACACAAAACACCGGGGAGCTGTTTTTT	CASSSTGTQNTGELFF
NA	TRBV7-9	14	NA	TRBJ2-7	TGTGCCAGCAGCCACACGCGGGATCTGAAGGAGCAGTACTTC	CASSHTRDLKEQYF
TRBD1	TRBV4-3	19	NA	TRBJ2-6	TGCGCCAGCAGCCATCCTCCGGGACAGGGGGCGCGTGGGGCCAACGTCCTGACTTTC	CASSHPPGQGARGANVLTF
TRBD1	TRBV5-5	18	NA	TRBJ2-7	TGTGCCAGCAGCAAGCAAATCCGGGACAGGGTCCTCTCCTACGAGCAGTACTTC	CASSKQIRDRVLSYEQYF